This T cell receptor (beta chain) derives from a study of T cells after yellow fever vaccination. Germline assignment: CDR1 SGHRS and CDR2 YFSETQ. The V end lost 7 bases, the J end lost 0 bases, and 13 bases lay between the germline ends. The CDR3 covers 14 residues. General study points: Among primary-vaccination clones, most reappeared after the booster, at almost 98% for CD4 and approximately 88% for CD8.

TCR cDNA, made by 5'RACE template switching, carried an added universal primer site and UMIs. TCRdb independently ran MiXCR on the 5' RACE reads; one entry per CDR3 protein. The top ten clones hold roughly 12% of a sample with tens of thousands of distinct CDR3 sequences, about 11% of them seen once. The table lists this clonotype with many counts. Sequenced here: PBMCs, either bulk or a sorted T-cell subset (CD4+, CD8+, memory, or dextramer-sorted; not recorded which), sampled around 16 days after the first yellow fever vaccination. This clonotype was sampled from a man aged 18 to 30 who received the YFV17D yellow fever vaccine. V gene TRBV5-1 combines with J gene TRBJ1-1, with D unresolved. The CDR3 DNA reads as TGCGCCAGCGGCCCGGAAGGGATGAACACTGAAGCTTTCTTT. Its translation: CASGPEGMNTEAFF.